One sample yielded the 2 T cell receptor beta chains listed below, sequenced in a study of shared clonotypes between healthy human individuals. Profiling relied on immunoSEQ multiplex PCR, and the TCRdb table lists in-frame clones only, not all of them. The repertoire has about 2.1 million clones, around 93% of them found once; the top ten carry around 1.7%. Terminally differentiated effector memory CD45RA+ cells were left out of the naive CD8 fraction, which was CD45RO-negative and positively selected for CCR7. Sequencing was performed on naive CD8+ T cells from PBMCs. The receptors come from a man aged 18 to 29 in good health. Some clones in this sample may be carry-over from other donors' samples.

This chain joins TRBV11-2 and TRBJ1-4; D call uncertain. V lost 1 base, J lost 6 bases, and 15 bases lay in between. CDR1 is SGHAT, CDR2 FQNNGV, per germline. CDR3 size: 16 residues. For the CDR3, the DNA is TGTGCCAGCAGCTTAGGGCCAGGAAGCCCCTATGAAAAACTGTTTTTT. It yields the protein CASSLGPGSPYEKLFF.

The chain recombines TRBV4-2 with TRBJ1-2; no firm D call. There are 13 residues in the CDR3. Deletions cut 0 bases from V and 10 bases from J, with 12 bases between. Germline loops: CDR1 LGHNA, CDR2 YNFKEQ. Written as DNA, the CDR3 is TGTGCCAGCAGCCAAGAAGGTTTGGGAGTCTACACCTTC. As protein: CASSQEGLGVYTF.